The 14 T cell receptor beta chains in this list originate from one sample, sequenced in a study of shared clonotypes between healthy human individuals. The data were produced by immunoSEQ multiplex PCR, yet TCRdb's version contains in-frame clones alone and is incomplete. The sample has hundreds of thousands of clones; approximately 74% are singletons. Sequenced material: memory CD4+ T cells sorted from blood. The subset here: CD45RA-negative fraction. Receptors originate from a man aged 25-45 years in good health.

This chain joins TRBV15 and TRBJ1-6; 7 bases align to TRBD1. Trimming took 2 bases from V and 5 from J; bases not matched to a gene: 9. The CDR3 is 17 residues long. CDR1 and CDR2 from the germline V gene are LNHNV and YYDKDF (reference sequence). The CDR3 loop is CATSRQIRDRNNSPLHF. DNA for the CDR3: TGTGCCACCAGCAGACAAATCCGGGACAGAAATAATTCACCCCTCCACTTT. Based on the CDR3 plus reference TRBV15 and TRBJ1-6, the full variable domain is DAMVIQNPRYQVTQFGKPVTLSCSQTLNHNVMYWYQQKSSQAPKLLFHYYDKDFNNEADTPDNFQSRRPNTSFCFLDIRSPGLGDTAMYLCATSRQIRDRNNSPLHFGNGTRLTVT.

In DNA form, the CDR3 reads TGCGCCAGCAGCGCGGGAGGTCCCAGTAACTATGGCTACACCTTC. Its translation is CASSAGGPSNYGYTF. J is TRBJ1-2 and V is TRBV5-1; no clear D. The CDR3 sequence is 15 residues long. Trimming cost V 4 bases and J 1 base, with 14 bases left between them. Germline-derived CDR1 and CDR2 are SGHRS and YFSETQ. Full variable domain (rest looked up from reference TRBV5-1 and TRBJ1-2): KAGVTQTPRYLIKTRGQQVTLSCSPISGHRSVSWYQQTPGQGLQFLFEYFSETQRNKGNFPGRFSGRQFSNSRSEMNVSTLELGDSALYLCASSAGGPSNYGYTFGSGTRLTVV.

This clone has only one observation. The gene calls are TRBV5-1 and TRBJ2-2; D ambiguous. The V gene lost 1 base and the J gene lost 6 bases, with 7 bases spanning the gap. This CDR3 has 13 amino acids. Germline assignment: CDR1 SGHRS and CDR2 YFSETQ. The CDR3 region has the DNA TGCGCCAGCAGCTTGTTGGGATCCGGGGAGCTGTTTTTT. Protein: CASSLLGSGELFF.

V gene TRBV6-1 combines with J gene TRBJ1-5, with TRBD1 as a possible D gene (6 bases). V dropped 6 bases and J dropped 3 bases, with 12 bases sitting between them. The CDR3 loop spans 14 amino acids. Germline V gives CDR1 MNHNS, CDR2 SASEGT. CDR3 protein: CASRLGQFNQPQHF. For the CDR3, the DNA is TGTGCCAGCAGACTAGGACAGTTCAATCAGCCCCAGCATTTT.

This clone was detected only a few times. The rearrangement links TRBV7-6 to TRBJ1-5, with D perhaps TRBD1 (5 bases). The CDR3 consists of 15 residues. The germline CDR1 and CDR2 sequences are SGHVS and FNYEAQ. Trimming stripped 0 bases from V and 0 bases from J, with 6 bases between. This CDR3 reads CASSLATGSNQPQHF. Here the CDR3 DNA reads TGTGCCAGCAGCTTAGCAACAGGTAGCAATCAGCCCCAGCATTTT.

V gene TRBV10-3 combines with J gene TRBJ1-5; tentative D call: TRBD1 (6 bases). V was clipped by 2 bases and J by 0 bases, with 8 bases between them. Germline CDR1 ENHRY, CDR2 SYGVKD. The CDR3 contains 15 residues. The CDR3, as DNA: TGTGCCATCAGTGAGGGACAGTCTAGCAATCAGCCCCAGCATTTT. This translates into CAISEGQSSNQPQHF.

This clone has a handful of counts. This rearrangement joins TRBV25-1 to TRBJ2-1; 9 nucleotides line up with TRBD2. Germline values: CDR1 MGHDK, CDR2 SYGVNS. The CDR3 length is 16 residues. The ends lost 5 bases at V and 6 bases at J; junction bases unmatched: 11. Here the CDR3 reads CASSPSGGRAFNEQFF. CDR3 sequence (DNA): TGTGCCAGCAGTCCATCTGGCGGGAGGGCCTTCAATGAGCAGTTCTTC.

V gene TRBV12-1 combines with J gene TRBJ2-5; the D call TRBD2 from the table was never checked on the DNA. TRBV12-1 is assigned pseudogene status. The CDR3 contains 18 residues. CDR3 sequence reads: CASSSTRGGETYQETQYF. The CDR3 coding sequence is TGTGCCAGCAGCTCCACCCGCGGGGGAGAAACATACCAAGAGACCCAGTACTTC.

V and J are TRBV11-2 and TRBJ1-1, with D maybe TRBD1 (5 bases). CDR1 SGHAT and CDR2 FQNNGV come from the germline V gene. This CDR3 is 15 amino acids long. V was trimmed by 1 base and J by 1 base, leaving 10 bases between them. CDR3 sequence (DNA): TGTGCCAGCAGCTTAGTCTGGCAGGGGAACACTGAAGCTTTCTTT. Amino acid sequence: CASSLVWQGNTEAFF.

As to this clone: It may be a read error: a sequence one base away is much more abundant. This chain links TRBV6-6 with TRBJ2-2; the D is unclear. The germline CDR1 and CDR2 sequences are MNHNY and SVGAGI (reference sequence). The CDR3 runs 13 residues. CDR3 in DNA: TGTGCCAGCAGTAACTCGAACACCGGGGAGCTGTTTTTT. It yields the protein CASSNSNTGELFF.

The CDR3 coding sequence is TGTGCCAGCAGTGAAGAGGGGACGAAAGCTTTCTTT. Its protein product is CASSEEGTKAFF. The rearrangement uses TRBV2 and TRBJ1-1; D is possibly TRBD1 (5 bases). V lost 1 base and J lost 9, with 9 bases in between. This CDR3 region has 12 residues. Germline V gene data show CDR1 as SNHLY and CDR2 as FYNNEI. Full variable domain (missing parts from reference TRBV2 and TRBJ1-1): EPEVTQTPSHQVTQMGQEVILRCVPISNHLYFYWYRQILGQKVEFLVSFYNNEISEKSEIFDDQFSVERPDGSNFTLKIRSTKLEDSAMYFCASSEEGTKAFFGQGTRLTVV.

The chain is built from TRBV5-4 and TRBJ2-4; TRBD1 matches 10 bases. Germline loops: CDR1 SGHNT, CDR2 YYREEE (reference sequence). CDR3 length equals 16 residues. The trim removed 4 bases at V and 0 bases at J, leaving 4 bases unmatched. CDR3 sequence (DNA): TGTGCCAGCAGCCAGGGACAGGGGAGAGCCAAAAACATTCAGTACTTC. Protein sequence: CASSQGQGRAKNIQYF.

CDR3 sequence reads: CASSDPRGGTDTQYF. CDR3 DNA: TGTGCCAGCAGTGACCCCAGGGGAGGCACAGATACGCAGTATTTT. This chain joins TRBV6-1 and TRBJ2-3; possible D gene TRBD1, 6 bases. Looked up from germline, CDR1 is MNHNS and CDR2 is SASEGT. This CDR3 has 15 amino acids. Deletions cut 3 bases from V and 1 base from J, with 11 bases between.

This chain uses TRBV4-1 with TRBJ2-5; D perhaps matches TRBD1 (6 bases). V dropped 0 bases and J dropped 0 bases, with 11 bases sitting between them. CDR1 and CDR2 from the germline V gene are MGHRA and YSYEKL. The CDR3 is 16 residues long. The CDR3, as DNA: TGCGCCAGCAGCCAAGATGGGACAAGGTACCAAGAGACCCAGTACTTC. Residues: CASSQDGTRYQETQYF.